This T cell receptor (beta chain) was sequenced for a study of T cells after yellow fever vaccination. V dropped 3 bases and J dropped 2 bases, with 10 bases sitting between them. The CDR3 is 14 amino acids. The table lists this clonotype with a few counts. A single record per CDR3 protein comes from TCRdb applying MiXCR to the 5' RACE reads. The table shows about 310,000 distinct CDR3 sequences, with more than 3% occurring only once. The V call is TRBV12-3 or TRBV12-4, the J call TRBJ1-2; D unclear. The receptor was isolated from a young man who received the YFV17D yellow fever vaccine. Source: PBMCs, taken on the day of the yellow fever booster vaccination. CDR3 loop: CASSFNPENYGYTF. The DNA for the CDR3 is TGTGCCAGCAGTTTTAATCCGGAAAACTATGGCTACACCTTC.